This T cell receptor beta chain was sequenced in a study of blood T cell repertoires in COVID-19. Data came from immunoSEQ multiplex PCR; TCRdb stores just in-frame clones and leaves some out. The sample holds over 250,000 clones, approximately 90% seen once. Unmatched junction bases numbered 8, after V lost 1 base and J lost 1 base. Germline V gene lookup returns CDR1 LGHNA and CDR2 YNFKEQ. The CDR3 consists of 17 residues. The chain combines TRBV4-2 with TRBJ2-3, with TRBD2 matching over 7 bases. Specimen: peripheral blood. The sequence came from a man aged 60-69 years who had recovered from COVID-19. CDR3 bases: TGTGCCAGCAGCCAAGTGGCCAGCGGGGTTCGCACAGATACGCAGTATTTT. It translates to CASSQVASGVRTDTQYF.